These T cell receptor beta chains were read from a single sample in a study of read filtering for tumor transcriptome and immune sequencing. TCRdb fed the reads into MiXCR, producing one record per CDR3 protein. This table has 120,000 or so distinct CDR3 sequences, under 15% appearing once. Sequencing used a population of CD138-negative cells sorted from bone marrow. The receptor set was obtained from a donor older than 35 with multiple myeloma. Both conserved end residues are part of each CDR3. Each record gives: V gene, J gene, CDR3 length, clone size, D gene, CDR3 protein, CDR3 DNA. The D gene is left open where the match is weak. Clone size is given for some rows only: seen once, a few or many times, or a class if the clone is expanded.

>TRBV29-1|TRBJ2-7|14|-|TRBD1
CSVGEGTGGSEQYF
TGCAGCGTTGGAGAGGGGACAGGGGGATCGGAGCAGTACTTC
>TRBV7-2|TRBJ2-3|16|many|-
CASSLRLVTGTDTQYF
TGTGCCAGCAGCCTCCGACTAGTAACTGGCACAGATACGCAGTATTTT
>TRBV5-8|TRBJ2-1|15|many|TRBD1
CASSQGSRGYNEQFF
TGTGCCAGCAGTCAGGGAAGCAGGGGGTACAATGAGCAGTTCTTC
>TRBV7-9|TRBJ2-3|15|many|TRBD2
CASSASLAGADTQYF
TGTGCCAGCAGCGCATCACTAGCGGGTGCAGATACGCAGTATTTT
>TRBV6-6|TRBJ2-7|14|many|TRBD2
CASTPALAGVEQYF
TGTGCCAGCACCCCCGCACTAGCGGGAGTTGAGCAGTACTTC
>TRBV3-1|TRBJ2-1|17|many|-
CASSQTSRGSSYNEQFF
TGTGCCAGCAGCCAAACTTCGAGGGGGAGCTCCTACAATGAGCAGTTCTTC
>TRBV5-1|TRBJ2-1|16|many|TRBD1
CASSYQGANSYNEQFF
TGCGCCAGCAGCTACCAGGGGGCGAACTCCTACAATGAGCAGTTCTTC
>TRBV7-8|TRBJ2-1|15|-|-
CASSRIQSSNNEQFF
TGTGCCAGCAGCCGAATTCAGAGCTCCAACAATGAGCAGTTCTTC
>TRBV29-1|TRBJ1-2|12|many|-
CSVEVGFYGYTF
TGCAGCGTTGAAGTGGGCTTCTATGGCTACACCTTC
>TRBV9|TRBJ2-1|16|many|TRBD2
CASSVGSPGGGYEQFF
TGTGCCAGCAGCGTAGGAAGTCCGGGCGGGGGATATGAGCAGTTCTTC
>TRBV7-8|TRBJ2-7|14|many|TRBD2
CASSPGGGSYEQYF
TGTGCCAGCAGCCCGGGGGGGGGTTCCTACGAGCAGTACTTC
>TRBV20-1|TRBJ1-5|14|-|-
CIAREPYSNQPQHF
TGCATTGCTAGAGAACCTTATAGCAATCAGCCCCAGCATTTT
>TRBV7-6|TRBJ1-2|14|many|-
CASSPDSQRYGYTF
TGTGCCAGCAGCCCGGACAGTCAACGCTATGGCTACACCTTC
>TRBV20-1|TRBJ2-3|16|many|TRBD2
CSAQLAGVSRTDTQYF
TGCAGTGCCCAACTAGCGGGAGTGTCCCGCACAGATACGCAGTATTTT
>TRBV5-1|TRBJ2-3|14|many|-
CASSLRRTQDTQYF
TGCGCCAGCAGCTTACGCAGGACTCAGGATACGCAGTATTTT
>TRBV30|TRBJ2-5|16|many|TRBD1
CAWSARTGGNQETQYF
TGTGCCTGGAGTGCCCGGACAGGGGGTAACCAAGAGACCCAGTACTTC
>TRBV20-1|TRBJ2-5|16|many|TRBD2
CSAPLAGALVQETQYF
TGCAGTGCCCCTCTTGCGGGAGCGCTCGTCCAAGAGACCCAGTACTTC
>TRBV7-3|TRBJ1-2|13|many|-
CASSPDGLDGYTF
TGTGCCAGCAGCCCCGACGGACTCGATGGCTACACCTTC
>TRBV18|TRBJ1-1|14|many|-
CASSPSGGTTEAFF
TGTGCCAGCTCACCAAGTGGAGGGACCACTGAAGCTTTCTTT
>TRBV19|TRBJ2-5|13|many|-
CASSPLGSETQYF
TGTGCCAGTAGTCCCCTCGGTTCGGAGACCCAGTACTTC
>TRBV5-1|TRBJ2-1|14|many|TRBD2
CASSWGGGSNEQFF
TGCGCCAGCAGCTGGGGCGGGGGTTCCAATGAGCAGTTCTTC
>TRBV20-1|TRBJ2-7|13|few|TRBD1
CSATGQISYEQYF
TGCAGTGCTACGGGACAGATTTCCTACGAGCAGTACTTC
>TRBV9|TRBJ1-5|14|-|-
CASSVGGGNQPQHF
TGTGCCAGCAGCGTGGGGGGGGGGAATCAGCCCCAGCATTTT
>TRBV5-1|TRBJ1-2|14|many|TRBD1
CASSLGDRDYGYTF
TGCGCCAGCAGCTTGGGGGACAGGGACTATGGCTACACCTTC
>TRBV12-3/TRBV12-4|TRBJ2-2|14|-|-
CASSLSRNTGELFF
TGTGCCAGCAGTCTTAGCAGGAACACCGGGGAGCTGTTTTTT
>TRBV2|TRBJ1-1|14|-|-
CASALQGFSTEAFF
TGTGCCAGCGCCCTTCAGGGGTTTAGCACTGAAGCTTTCTTT
>TRBV6-5|TRBJ2-1|14|-|TRBD2
CASKPAAGTTEQFF
TGTGCCAGCAAACCTGCAGCGGGAACAACTGAGCAGTTCTTC